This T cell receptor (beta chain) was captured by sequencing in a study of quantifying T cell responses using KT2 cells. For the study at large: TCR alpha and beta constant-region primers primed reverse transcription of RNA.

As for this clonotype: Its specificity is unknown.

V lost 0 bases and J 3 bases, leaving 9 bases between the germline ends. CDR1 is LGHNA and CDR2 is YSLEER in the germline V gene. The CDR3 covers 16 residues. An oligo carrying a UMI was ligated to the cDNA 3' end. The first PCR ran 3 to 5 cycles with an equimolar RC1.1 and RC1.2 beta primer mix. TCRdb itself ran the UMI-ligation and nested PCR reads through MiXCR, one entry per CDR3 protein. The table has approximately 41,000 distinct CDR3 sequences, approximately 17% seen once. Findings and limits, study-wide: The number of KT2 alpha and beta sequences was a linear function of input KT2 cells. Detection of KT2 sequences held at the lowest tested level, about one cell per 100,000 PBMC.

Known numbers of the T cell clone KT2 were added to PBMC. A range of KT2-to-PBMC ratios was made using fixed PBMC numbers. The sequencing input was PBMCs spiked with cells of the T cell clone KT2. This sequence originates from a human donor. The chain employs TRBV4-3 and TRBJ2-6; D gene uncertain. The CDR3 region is CASSQDLGNGANVLTF. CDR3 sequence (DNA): TGCGCCAGCAGCCAAGATCTAGGGAATGGGGCCAACGTCCTGACTTTC.